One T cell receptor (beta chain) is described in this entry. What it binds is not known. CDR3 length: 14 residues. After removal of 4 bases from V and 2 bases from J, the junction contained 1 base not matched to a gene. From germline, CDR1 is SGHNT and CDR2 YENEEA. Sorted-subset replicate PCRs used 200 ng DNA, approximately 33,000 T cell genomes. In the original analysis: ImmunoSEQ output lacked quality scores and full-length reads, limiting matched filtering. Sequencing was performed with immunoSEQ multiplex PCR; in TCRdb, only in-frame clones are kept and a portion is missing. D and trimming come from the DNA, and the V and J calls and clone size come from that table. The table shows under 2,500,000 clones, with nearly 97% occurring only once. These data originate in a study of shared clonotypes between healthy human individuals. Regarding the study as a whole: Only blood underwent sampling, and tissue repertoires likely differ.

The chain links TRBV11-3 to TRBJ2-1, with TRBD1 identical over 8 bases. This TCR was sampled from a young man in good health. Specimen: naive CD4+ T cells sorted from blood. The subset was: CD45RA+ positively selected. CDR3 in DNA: TGTGCCAGCAGCTCAGGGGGCCCCTACAATGAGCAGTTCTTC. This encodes CASSSGGPYNEQFF.